This T cell receptor beta chain originates from a study of T cells after yellow fever vaccination. Notes on the study in general: It was a weaker secondary response, yet one that peaked faster, at day 5 versus 15. The booster saw the reappearance of most primary-vaccination clones (nearly 98% CD4, 88% CD8). Researchers cautioned that FACS-sorted repertoires could harbor abundant clonotypes contaminating from the bulk population.

5'RACE template switching generated TCR cDNA, adding a universal primer site and UMIs. TCRdb re-analysed the 5' RACE reads in MiXCR, keeping a single row per CDR3 protein. The table lists some 340,000 distinct CDR3 sequences, 4.1% of them singletons. On this clonotype: Its antigen is not identified.

There are 14 residues in the CDR3. Germline CDR1 and CDR2: SQVTM and ANQGSEA. V dropped 4 bases and J dropped 0 bases, with 10 bases sitting between them. The TCR sequence derives from a man younger than 35 who received the YFV17D yellow fever vaccine. This chain joins TRBV29-1 and TRBJ1-3; D not certain. Sequencing was performed on PBMCs, taken 5 days after the yellow fever booster vaccination. The CDR3 reads CSVVPRYSGNTIYF. The CDR3 nucleotides are TGCAGCGTTGTTCCGCGTTACTCTGGAAACACCATATATTTT.